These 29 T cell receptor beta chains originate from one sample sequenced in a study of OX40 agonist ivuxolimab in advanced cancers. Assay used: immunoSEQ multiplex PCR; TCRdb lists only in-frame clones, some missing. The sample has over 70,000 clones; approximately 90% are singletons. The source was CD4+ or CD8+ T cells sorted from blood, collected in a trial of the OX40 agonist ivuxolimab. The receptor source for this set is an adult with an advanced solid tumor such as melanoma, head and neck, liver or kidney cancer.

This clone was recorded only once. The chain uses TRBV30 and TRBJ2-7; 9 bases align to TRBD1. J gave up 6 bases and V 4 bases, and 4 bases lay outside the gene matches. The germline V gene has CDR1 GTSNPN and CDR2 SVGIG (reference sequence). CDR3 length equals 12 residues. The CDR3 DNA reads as TGTGCCTGGACCGAGACAGGGGGCGAGCAGTACTTC. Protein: CAWTETGGEQYF.

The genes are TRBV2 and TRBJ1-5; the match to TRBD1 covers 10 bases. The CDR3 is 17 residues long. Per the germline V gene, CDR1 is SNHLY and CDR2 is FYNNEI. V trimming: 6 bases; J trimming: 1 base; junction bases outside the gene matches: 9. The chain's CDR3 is CASRDGGTGVSNQPQHF. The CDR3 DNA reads TGTGCCAGCAGGGACGGGGGGACAGGGGTGAGCAATCAGCCCCAGCATTTT.

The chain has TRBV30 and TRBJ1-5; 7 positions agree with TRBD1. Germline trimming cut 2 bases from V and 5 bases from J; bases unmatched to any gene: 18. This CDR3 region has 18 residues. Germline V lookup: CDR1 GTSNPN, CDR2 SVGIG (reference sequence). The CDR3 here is CAWSLGFDREVWYQPQHF. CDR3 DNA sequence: TGTGCCTGGAGTTTGGGTTTCGACAGGGAAGTGTGGTATCAGCCCCAGCATTTT.

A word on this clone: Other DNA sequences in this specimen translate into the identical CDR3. The CDR3 region has the DNA TGTGCCAGCAGCGTAGGGGGCTCCTACAATGAGCAGTTCTTC. It specifies CASSVGGSYNEQFF. This chain joins TRBV9 and TRBJ2-1, with D uncertain. V lost 0 bases to trimming and J lost 0 bases, with 4 bases between them. The CDR3 contains 14 residues. Germline V gene data show CDR1 as SGDLS and CDR2 as YYNGEE.

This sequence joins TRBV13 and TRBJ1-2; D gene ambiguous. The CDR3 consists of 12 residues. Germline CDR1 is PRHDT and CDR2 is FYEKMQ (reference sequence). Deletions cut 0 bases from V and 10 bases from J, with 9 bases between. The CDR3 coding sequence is TGTGCCAGCAGCTTAGGTAGGAAAGCCTACACCTTC. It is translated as CASSLGRKAYTF.

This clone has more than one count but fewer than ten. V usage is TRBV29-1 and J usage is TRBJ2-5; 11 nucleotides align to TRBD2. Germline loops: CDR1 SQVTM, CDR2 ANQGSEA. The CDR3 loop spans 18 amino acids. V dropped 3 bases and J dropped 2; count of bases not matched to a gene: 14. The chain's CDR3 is CSVDVLAGGLTRQETQYF. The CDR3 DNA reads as TGCAGCGTTGATGTTCTAGCGGGAGGTCTAACGCGGCAAGAGACCCAGTACTTC.

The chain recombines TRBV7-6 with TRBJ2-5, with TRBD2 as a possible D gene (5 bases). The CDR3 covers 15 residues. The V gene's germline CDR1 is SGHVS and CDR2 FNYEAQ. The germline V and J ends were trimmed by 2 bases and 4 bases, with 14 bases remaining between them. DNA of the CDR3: TGTGCCAGCAGCTTAAGGCCCGAGGGAAGAGAGACCCAGTACTTC. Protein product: CASSLRPEGRETQYF. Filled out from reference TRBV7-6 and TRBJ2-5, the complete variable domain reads GAGVSQSPRYKVTKRGQDVALRCDPISGHVSLYWYRQALGQGPEFLTYFNYEAQQDKSGLPNDRFSAERPEGSISTLTIQRTEQRDSAMYRCASSLRPEGRETQYFGPGTRLLVL.

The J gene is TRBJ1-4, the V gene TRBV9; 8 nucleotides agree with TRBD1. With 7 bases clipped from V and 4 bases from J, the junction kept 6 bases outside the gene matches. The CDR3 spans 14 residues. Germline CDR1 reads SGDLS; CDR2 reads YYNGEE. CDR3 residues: CASSQTGDNEKLFF. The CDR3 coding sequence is TGTGCCAGCTCTCAGACAGGGGATAATGAAAAACTGTTTTTT.

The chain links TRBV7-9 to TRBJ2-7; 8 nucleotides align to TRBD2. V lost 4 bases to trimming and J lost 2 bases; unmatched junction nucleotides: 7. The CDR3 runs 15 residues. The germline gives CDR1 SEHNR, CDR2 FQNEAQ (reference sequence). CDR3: CASSSRLANTYEQYF. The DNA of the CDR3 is TGTGCCAGCAGCTCGAGACTAGCGAACACCTACGAGCAGTACTTC. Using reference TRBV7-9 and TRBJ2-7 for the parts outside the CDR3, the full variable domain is DTGVSQNPRHKITKRGQNVTFRCDPISEHNRLYWYRQTLGQGPEFLTYFQNEAQLEKSRLLSDRFSAERPKGSFSTLEIQRTEQGDSAMYLCASSSRLANTYEQYFGPGTRLTVT.

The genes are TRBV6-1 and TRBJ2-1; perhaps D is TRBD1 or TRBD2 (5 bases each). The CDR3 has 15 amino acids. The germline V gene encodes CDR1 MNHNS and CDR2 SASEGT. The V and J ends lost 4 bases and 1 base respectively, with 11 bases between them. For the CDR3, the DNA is TGTGCCAGCAGTGGTCCGGGACGGTCCTACAATGAGCAGTTCTTC. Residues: CASSGPGRSYNEQFF.

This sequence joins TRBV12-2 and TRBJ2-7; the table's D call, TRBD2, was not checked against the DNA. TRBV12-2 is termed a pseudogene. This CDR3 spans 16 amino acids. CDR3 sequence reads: CASRLAALASSYEQYF. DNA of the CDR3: TGTGCAAGTCGCTTAGCGGCGCTAGCGAGCTCCTACGAGCAGTACTTC.

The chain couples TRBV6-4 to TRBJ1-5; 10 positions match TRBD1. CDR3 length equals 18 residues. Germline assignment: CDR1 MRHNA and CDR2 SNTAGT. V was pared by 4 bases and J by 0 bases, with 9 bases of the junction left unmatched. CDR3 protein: CASSGTGGIFYSNQPQHF. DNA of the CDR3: TGTGCCAGCAGTGGGACAGGGGGGATTTTCTATAGCAATCAGCCCCAGCATTTT.

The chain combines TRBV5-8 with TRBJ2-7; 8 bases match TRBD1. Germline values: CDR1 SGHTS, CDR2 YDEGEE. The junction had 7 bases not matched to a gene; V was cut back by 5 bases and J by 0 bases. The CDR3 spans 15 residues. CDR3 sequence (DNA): TGTGCCAGCAGTACTACAGGGGGGTCCTCCTACGAGCAGTACTTC. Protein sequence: CASSTTGGSSYEQYF.

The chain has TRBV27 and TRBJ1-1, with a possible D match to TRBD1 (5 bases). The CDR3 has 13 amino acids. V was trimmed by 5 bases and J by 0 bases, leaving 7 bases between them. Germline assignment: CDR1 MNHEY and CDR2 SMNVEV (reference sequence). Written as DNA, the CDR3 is TGTGCCAGCAGTACGACAGTGAACACTGAAGCTTTCTTT. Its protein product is CASSTTVNTEAFF.

The CDR3 sequence is CASSYDAGGSPLHF. The CDR3 nucleotides read TGTGCCAGCAGTTATGACGCAGGTGGCTCACCCCTCCACTTT. This chain joins TRBV6-5 and TRBJ1-6, with unresolved D. This CDR3 is built from 14 residues. V lost 3 bases and J 10 bases, leaving 13 bases between the germline ends. Germline loops: CDR1 MNHEY, CDR2 SVGAGI.

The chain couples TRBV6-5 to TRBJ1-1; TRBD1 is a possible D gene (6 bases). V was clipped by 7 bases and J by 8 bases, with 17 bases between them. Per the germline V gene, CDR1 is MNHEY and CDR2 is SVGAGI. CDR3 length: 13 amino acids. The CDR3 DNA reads TGTGCCAGCACCATAGGTACAGGGTCGGAAGCTTTCTTT. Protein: CASTIGTGSEAFF.

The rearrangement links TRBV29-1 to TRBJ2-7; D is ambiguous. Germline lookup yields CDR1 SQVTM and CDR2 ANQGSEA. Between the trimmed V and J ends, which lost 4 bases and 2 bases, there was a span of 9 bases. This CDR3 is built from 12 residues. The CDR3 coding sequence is TGCAGCGTTGCTGTGGGCCCCTACGAGCAGTACTTC. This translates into CSVAVGPYEQYF.

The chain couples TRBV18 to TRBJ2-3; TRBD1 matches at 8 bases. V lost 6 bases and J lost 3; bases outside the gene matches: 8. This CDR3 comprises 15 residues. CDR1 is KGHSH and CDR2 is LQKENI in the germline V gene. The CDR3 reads CASSQDRVYTDTQYF. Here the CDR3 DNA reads TGTGCCAGCTCGCAGGACAGGGTTTATACAGATACGCAGTATTTT.

The CDR3 DNA reads as TGTGCCAGCAGCCAAGAGACCCTTTTAGCGGGGGCCACAGATACGCAGTATTTT. This codes for CASSQETLLAGATDTQYF. V gene TRBV14 combines with J gene TRBJ2-3, with 9 positions matching TRBD2. With V trimmed by 0 bases and J by 2 bases, 9 bases remained unmatched. The CDR3 length is 18 residues. Germline V CDR1 and CDR2: SGHDN, FVKESK.

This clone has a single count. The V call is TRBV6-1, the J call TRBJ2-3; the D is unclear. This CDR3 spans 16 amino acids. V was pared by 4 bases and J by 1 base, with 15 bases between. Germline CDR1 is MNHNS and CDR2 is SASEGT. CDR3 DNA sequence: TGTGCCAGCAGTGGTCAGCCTAATACCGGCACAGATACGCAGTATTTT. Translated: CASSGQPNTGTDTQYF.

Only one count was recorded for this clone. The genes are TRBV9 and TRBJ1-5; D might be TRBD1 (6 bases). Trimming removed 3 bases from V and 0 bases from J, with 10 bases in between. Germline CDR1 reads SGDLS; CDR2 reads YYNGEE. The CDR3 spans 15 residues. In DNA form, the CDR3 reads TGTGCCAGCAGCGAGGGGGTGGGTAGCAATCAGCCCCAGCATTTT. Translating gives CASSEGVGSNQPQHF.

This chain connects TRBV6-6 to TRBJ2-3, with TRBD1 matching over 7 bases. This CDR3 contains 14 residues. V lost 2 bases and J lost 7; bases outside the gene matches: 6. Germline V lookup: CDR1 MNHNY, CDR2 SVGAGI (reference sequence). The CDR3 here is CASSYLTGSHTQYF. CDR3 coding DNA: TGTGCCAGCAGTTACCTGACAGGGTCCCATACGCAGTATTTT.

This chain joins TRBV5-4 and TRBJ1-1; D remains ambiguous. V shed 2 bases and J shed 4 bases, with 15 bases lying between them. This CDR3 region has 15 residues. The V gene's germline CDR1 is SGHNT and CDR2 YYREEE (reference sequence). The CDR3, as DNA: TGTGCCAGCAGCTTTACGAGGGAATTAGGCACTGAAGCTTTCTTT. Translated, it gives CASSFTRELGTEAFF. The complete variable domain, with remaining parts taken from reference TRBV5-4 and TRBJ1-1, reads ETGVTQSPTHLIKTRGQQVTLRCSSQSGHNTVSWYQQALGQGPQFIFQYYREEENGRGNFPPRFSGLQFPNYSSELNVNALELDDSALYLCASSFTRELGTEAFFGQGTRLTVV.

CDR3 sequence (DNA): TGTGCCAGCAGTGATGGCGGTACCTACAATGAGCAGTTCTTC. Its protein product is CASSDGGTYNEQFF. This chain uses TRBV6-1 with TRBJ2-1, with D uncertain. Trimming shortened V by 3 bases and J by 2 bases, and 8 bases separated the two germline ends. Germline V gene lookup returns CDR1 MNHNS and CDR2 SASEGT. The CDR3 runs to 14 residues.

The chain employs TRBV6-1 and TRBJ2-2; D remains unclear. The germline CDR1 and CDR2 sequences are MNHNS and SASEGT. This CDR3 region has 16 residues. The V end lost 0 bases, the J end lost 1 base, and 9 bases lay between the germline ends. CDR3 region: CASSEALTENTGELFF. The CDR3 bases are TGTGCCAGCAGTGAAGCGTTGACGGAGAACACCGGGGAGCTGTTTTTT.

CDR3 DNA: TGCGCCAGCAGCTTCCCCACAGATAATTACTATGGCTACACCTTC. It encodes CASSFPTDNYYGYTF. The J gene is TRBJ1-2, the V gene TRBV4-1; D call uncertain. From germline, CDR1 is MGHRA and CDR2 YSYEKL. The ends were cut back, 5 bases at V and 3 bases at J, with 16 bases in the middle. This CDR3 has 15 amino acids.

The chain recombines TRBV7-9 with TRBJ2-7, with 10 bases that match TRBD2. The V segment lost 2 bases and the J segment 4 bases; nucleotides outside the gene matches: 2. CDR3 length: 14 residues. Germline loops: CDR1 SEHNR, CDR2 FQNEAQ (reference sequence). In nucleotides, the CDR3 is TGTGCCAGCAGCTTAACTAGCGGGGCTTACGAGCAGTACTTC. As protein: CASSLTSGAYEQYF.

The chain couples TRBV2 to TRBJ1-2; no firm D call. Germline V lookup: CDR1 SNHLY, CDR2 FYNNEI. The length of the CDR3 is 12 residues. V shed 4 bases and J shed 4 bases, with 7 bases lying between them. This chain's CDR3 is CASSAVGYGYTF. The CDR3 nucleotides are TGTGCCAGCAGTGCGGTGGGCTATGGCTACACCTTC.

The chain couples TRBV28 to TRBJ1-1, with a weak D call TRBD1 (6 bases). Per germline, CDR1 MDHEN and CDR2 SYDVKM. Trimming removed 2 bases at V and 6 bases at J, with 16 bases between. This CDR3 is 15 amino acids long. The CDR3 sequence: CASSLGGAAKAEAFF. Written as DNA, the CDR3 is TGTGCCAGCAGTTTAGGGGGGGCGGCAAAGGCTGAAGCTTTCTTT.